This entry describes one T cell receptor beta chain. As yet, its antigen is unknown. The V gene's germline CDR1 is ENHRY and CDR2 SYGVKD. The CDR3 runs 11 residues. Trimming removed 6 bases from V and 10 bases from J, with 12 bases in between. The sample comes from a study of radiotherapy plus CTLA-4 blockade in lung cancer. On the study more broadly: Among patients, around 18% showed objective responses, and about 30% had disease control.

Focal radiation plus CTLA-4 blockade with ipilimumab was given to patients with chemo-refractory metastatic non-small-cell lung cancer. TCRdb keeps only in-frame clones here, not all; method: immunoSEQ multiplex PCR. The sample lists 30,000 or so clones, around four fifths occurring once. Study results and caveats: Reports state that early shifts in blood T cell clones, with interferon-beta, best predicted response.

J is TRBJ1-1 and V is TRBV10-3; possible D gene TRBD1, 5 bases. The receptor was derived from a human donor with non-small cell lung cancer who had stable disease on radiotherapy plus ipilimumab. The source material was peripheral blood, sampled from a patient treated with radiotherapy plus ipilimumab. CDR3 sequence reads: CAIRQGVLAFF. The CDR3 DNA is TGTGCCATCAGGCAAGGGGTGTTAGCTTTCTTT.